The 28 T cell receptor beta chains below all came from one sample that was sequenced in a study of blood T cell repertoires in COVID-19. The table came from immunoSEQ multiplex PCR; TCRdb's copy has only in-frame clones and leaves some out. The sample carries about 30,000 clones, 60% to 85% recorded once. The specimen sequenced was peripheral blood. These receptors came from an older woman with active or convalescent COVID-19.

Here the CDR3 DNA reads TGTGCCAGCAATTTTACCCATAGTCCGGGACAGACAACCTCGAACACTGAAGCTTTCTTT. Residues: CASNFTHSPGQTTSNTEAFF. The rearrangement uses TRBV2 and TRBJ1-1; 7 bases are shared with TRBD1. The junction had 24 bases not matched to a gene; V was cut back by 7 bases and J by 1 base. This CDR3 is 20 amino acids long. The germline gives CDR1 SNHLY, CDR2 FYNNEI.

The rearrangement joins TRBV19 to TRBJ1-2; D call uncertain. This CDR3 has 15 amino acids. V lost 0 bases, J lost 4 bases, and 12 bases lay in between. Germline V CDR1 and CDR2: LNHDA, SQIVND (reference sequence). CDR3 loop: CASSIESSGSYGYTF. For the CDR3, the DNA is TGTGCCAGTAGTATAGAGTCCTCCGGGAGCTATGGCTACACCTTC.

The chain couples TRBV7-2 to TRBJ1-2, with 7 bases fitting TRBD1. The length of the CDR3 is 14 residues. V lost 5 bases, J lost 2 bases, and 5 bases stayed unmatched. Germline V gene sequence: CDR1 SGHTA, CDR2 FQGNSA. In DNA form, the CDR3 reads TGTGCCAGCAGCCTTTCGACAGGGAACTATGGCTACACCTTC. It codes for CASSLSTGNYGYTF.

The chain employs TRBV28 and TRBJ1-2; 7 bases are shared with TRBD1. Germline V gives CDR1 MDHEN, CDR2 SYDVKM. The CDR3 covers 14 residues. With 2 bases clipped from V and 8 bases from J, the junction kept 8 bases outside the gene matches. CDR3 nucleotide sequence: TGTGCCAGCAGTTTACGACAGGGTGTCGGCGGCTACACCTTC. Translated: CASSLRQGVGGYTF.

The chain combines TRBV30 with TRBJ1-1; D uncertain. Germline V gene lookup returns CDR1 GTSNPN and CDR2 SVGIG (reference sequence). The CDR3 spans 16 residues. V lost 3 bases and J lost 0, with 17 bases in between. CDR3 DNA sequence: TGTGCCTGGAGAGGGCTCTCCGGGATTTTGAACACTGAAGCTTTCTTT. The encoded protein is CAWRGLSGILNTEAFF. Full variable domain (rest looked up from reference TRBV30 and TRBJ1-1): SQTIHQWPATLVQPVGSPLSLECTVEGTSNPNLYWYRQAAGRGLQLLFYSVGIGQISSEVPQNLSASRPQDRQFILSSKKLLLSDSGFYLCAWRGLSGILNTEAFFGQGTRLTVV.

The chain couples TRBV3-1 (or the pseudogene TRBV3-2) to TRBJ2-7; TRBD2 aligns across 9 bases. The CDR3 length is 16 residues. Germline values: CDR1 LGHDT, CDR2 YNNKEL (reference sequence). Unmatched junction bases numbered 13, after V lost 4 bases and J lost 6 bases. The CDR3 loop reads CASSRSGASGTSEQYF. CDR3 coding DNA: TGTGCCAGCAGCCGTTCCGGGGCTAGCGGGACAAGCGAGCAGTACTTC.

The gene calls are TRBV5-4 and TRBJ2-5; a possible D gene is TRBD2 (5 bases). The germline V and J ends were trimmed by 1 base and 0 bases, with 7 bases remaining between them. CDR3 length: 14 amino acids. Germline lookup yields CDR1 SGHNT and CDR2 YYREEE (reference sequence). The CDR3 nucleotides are TGTGCCAGCAGCTTGAGCGGACACCAAGAGACCCAGTACTTC. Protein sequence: CASSLSGHQETQYF.

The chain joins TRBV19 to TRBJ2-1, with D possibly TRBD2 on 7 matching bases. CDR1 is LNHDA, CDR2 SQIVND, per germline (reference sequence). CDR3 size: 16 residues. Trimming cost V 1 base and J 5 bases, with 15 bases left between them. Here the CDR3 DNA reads TGTGCCAGTAGTATAGTGGGGGGGGCGGTAAACAATGAGCAGTTCTTC. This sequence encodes CASSIVGGAVNNEQFF.

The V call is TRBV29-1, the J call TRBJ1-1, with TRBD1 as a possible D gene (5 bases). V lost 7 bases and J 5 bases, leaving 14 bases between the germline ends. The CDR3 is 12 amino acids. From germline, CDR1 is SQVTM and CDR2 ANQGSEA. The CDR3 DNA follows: TGCAGCGGGGACCCGGAGGGTACTGAAGCTTTCTTT. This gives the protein CSGDPEGTEAFF.

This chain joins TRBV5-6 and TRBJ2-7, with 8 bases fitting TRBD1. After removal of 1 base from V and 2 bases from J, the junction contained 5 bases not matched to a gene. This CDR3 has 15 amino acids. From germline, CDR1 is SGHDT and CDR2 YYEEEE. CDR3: CASSLINRGAYEQYF. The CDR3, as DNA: TGTGCCAGCAGCTTGATCAACAGGGGGGCCTACGAGCAGTACTTC.

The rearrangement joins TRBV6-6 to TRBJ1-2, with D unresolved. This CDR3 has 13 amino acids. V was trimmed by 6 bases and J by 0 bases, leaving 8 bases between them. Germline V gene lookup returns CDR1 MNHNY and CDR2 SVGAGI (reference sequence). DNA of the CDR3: TGTGCCAGCAGCCCCGGGACTAACTATGGCTACACCTTC. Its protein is CASSPGTNYGYTF.

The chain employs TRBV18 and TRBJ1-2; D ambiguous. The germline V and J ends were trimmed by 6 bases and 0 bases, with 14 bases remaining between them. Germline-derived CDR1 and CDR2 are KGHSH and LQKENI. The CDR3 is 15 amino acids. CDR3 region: CASSPGEGSNYGYTF. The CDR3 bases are TGTGCCAGCTCCCCCGGGGAGGGTTCTAACTATGGCTACACCTTC. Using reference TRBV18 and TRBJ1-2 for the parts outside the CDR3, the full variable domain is NAGVMQNPRHLVRRRGQEARLRCSPMKGHSHVYWYRQLPEEGLKFMVYLQKENIIDESGMPKERFSAEFPKEGPSILRIQQVVRGDSAAYFCASSPGEGSNYGYTFGSGTRLTVV.

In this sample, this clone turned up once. CDR3 nucleotide sequence: TGTGCCAGCAGTTACTGGAGGGACACTGAAGCTTTCTTT. As protein: CASSYWRDTEAFF. The rearrangement uses TRBV6-2 or TRBV6-3 and TRBJ1-1, with D unclear. Germline lookup yields CDR1 MNHEY and CDR2 SVGEGT. V lost 1 base and J 3 bases, leaving 6 bases between the germline ends. This CDR3 spans 13 amino acids.

The CDR3 bases are TGTGCCAGCAGTTACGAACAGGGAGGGGGCACCGGGGAGCTGTTTTTT. Translating it yields CASSYEQGGGTGELFF. The V call is TRBV6-5, the J call TRBJ2-2; possible D gene TRBD2, 7 bases. The length of the CDR3 is 16 residues. In germline, CDR1 is MNHEY, CDR2 SVGAGI. Between the trimmed V and J ends, which lost 2 bases and 4 bases, there was a span of 14 bases.

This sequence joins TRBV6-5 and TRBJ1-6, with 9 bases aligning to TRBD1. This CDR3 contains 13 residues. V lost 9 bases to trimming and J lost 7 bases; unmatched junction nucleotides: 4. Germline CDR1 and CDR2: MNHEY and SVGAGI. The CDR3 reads CASNRGQNSPLHF. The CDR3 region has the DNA TGTGCCAGTAACAGGGGGCAGAATTCACCCCTCCACTTT.

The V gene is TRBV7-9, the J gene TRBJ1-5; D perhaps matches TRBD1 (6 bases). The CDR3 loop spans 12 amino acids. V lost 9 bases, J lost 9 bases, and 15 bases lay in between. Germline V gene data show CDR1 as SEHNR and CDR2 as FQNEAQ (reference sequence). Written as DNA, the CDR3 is TGTGCCAGTTCACAGGGAGCCCTGCCCCAGCATTTT. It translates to CASSQGALPQHF.

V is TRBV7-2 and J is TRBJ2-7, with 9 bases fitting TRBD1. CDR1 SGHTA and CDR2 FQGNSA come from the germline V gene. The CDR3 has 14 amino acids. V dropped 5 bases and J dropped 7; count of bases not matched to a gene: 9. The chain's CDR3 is CASSPGQGRFEQYF. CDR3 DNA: TGTGCCAGCAGCCCGGGACAGGGCAGGTTTGAGCAGTACTTC.

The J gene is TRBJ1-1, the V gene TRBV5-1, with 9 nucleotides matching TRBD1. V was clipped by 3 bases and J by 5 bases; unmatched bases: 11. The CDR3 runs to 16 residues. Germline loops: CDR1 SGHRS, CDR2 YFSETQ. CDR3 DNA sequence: TGCGCCAGCAGCTCGAATTGGGACAGGGTCTCGACTGAAGCTTTCTTT. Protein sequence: CASSSNWDRVSTEAFF.

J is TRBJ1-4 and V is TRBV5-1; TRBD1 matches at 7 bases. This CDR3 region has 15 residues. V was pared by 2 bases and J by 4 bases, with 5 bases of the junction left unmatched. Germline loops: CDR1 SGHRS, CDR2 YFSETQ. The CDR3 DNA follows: TGCGCCAGCAGCTTTGGGGGACAGCTTAATGAAAAACTGTTTTTT. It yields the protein CASSFGGQLNEKLFF.

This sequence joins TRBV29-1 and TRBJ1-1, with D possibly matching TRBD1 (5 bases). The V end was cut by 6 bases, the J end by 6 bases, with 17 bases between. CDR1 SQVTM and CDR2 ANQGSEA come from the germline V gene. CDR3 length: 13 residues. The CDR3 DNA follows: TGCAGCGTCAAGCCGGGGGATTGGGCTGAAGCTTTCTTT. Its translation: CSVKPGDWAEAFF.

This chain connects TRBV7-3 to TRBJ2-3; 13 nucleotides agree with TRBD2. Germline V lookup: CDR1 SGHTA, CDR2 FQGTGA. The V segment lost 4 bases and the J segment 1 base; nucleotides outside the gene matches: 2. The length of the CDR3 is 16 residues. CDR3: CASSSTSGGGTDTQYF. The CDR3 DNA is TGTGCCAGCAGCTCCACTAGCGGGGGGGGCACAGATACGCAGTATTTT.

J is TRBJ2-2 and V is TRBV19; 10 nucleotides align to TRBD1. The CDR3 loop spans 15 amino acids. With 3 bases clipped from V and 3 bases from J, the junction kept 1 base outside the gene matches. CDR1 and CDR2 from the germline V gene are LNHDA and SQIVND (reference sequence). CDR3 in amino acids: CASSMGQGYTGELFF. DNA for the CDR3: TGTGCCAGTAGTATGGGACAGGGGTACACCGGGGAGCTGTTTTTT.

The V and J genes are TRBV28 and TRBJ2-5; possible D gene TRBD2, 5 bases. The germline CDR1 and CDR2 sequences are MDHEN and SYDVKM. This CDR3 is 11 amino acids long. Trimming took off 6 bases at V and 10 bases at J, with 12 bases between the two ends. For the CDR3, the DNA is TGTGCCAGCAGGGACGCCCGGGGCCAGTACTTC. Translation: CASRDARGQYF.

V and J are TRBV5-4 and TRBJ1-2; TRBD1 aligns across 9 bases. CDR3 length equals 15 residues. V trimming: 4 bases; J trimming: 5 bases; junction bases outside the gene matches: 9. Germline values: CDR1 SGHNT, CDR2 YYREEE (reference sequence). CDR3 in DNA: TGTGCCAGCAGCAGACCTACCGGGACAGGGTATGGCTACACCTTC. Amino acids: CASSRPTGTGYGYTF.

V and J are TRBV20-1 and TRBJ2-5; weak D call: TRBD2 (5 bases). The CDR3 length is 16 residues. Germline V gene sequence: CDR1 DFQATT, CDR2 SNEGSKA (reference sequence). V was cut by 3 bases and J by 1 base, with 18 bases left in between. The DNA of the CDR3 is TGCAGTGCTAGTGCTCCCTCAGCCGGGGTCCAAGAGACCCAGTACTTC. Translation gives CSASAPSAGVQETQYF.

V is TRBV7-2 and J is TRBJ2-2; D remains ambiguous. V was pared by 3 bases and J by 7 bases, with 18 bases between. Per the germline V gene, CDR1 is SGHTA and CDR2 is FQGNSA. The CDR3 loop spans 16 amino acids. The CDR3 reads CASSFETPLTGGELFF. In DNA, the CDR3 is TGTGCCAGCAGCTTTGAGACTCCCCTAACGGGCGGGGAGCTGTTTTTT.

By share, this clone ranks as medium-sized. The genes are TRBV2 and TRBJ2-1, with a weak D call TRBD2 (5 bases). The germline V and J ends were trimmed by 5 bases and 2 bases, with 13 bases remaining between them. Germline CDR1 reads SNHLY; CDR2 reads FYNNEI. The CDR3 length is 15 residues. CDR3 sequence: CASSTEGLAYNEQFF. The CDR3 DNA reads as TGTGCCAGCAGTACCGAGGGCCTGGCCTACAATGAGCAGTTCTTC. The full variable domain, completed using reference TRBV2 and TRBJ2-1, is EPEVTQTPSHQVTQMGQEVILRCVPISNHLYFYWYRQILGQKVEFLVSFYNNEISEKSEIFDDQFSVERPDGSNFTLKIRSTKLEDSAMYFCASSTEGLAYNEQFFGPGTRLTVL.

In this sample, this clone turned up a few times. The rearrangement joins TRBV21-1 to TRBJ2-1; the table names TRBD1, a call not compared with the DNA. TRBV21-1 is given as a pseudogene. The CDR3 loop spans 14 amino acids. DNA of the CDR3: TGTGCCTGCTGGGAGTTCAGGGGGCGAAATGAGCAGTTCTTC. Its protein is CACWEFRGRNEQFF.